This is a list of T cell receptor beta chains from one sample in a study of shared clonotypes between healthy human individuals. Profiling relied on immunoSEQ multiplex PCR, and the TCRdb table lists in-frame clones only, not all of them. The sample lists some 300,000 clones; less than 75% were seen once. The sample taken for sequencing was memory CD4+ T cells sorted from blood. The receptors were sampled from a man aged 30 to 45 in good health. Both conserved end residues are part of each CDR3. D genes are given only for firm matches.

>TRBD1|TRBV9
CASSVRQGPGNTIYF
>NA|TRBV28
CASLAAGGGSGAFF
>NA|TRBV6-5
CATFRGPGLNQPQHF
>TRBD1|TRBV2
CASSGRRGITDTQYF
>NA|TRBV7-2
CASSPRSASASFYEQYF
>TRBD1|TRBV5-1
CASSSRQGLNTEAFF
>TRBD2|TRBV7-2
CASSLELAGGNEQFF
>NA|TRBV18
CASSETAEQYF
>NA|TRBV11-3
CASSLGAPPRREETQYF
>TRBD2|TRBV27
CAGRPTGGSGGYNEQFF
>TRBD2|TRBV5-1
CASSWGLAGGGEQFF
>TRBD2|TRBV30
CAWSRTGTSAYNEQFF
>NA|TRBV6-1
CASRVWGDNTEAFF
>NA|TRBV2
CASQTGNSNQPQHF
>NA|TRBV4-1
CASSQLLNTGELFF
>NA|TRBV7-6
CASSLQIQETQYF
>NA|TRBV29-1
CSVEDPGALYEQYF
>TRBD1|TRBV7-3
CASSFGQGPYNEQFF
>NA|TRBV6-1
CASRLVGKNEQFF
>TRBD1|TRBV5-1
CASSEVGTQGGTF
>NA|TRBV2
CASLSLRWDGRTELFF
>NA|TRBV10-1
CASSESGGHGYTF
>NA|TRBV5-1
CASSSLGAWNSPLHF
>NA|TRBV2
CASSGQMNTEAFF
>NA|TRBV28
CASSFVLRNIQYF
>NA|TRBV5-4
CASSRAGGGADTQYF
>NA|TRBV5-1
CASSLGTGNTIYF
>NA|TRBV6-5
CASREINYNEQFF